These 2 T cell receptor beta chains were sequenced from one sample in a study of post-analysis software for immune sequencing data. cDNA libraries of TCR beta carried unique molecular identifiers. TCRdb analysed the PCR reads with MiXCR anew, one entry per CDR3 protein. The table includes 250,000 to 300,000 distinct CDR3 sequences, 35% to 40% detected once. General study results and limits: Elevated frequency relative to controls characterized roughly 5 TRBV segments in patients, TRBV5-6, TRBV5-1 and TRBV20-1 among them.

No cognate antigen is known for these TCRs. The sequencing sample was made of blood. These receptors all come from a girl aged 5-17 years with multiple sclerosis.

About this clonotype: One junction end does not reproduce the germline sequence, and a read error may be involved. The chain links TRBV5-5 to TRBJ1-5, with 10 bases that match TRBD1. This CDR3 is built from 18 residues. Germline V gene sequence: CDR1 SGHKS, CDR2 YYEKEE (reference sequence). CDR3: CAGSAETGGGRSNQPQHF. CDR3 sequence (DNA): TGTGCCGGCAGCGCCGAGACAGGGGGCGGTAGGAGCAATCAGCCCCAGCATTTT.

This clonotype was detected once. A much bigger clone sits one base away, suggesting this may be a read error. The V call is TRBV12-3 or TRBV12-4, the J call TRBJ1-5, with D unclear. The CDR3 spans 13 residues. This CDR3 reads CVSTLGPYQPQHF. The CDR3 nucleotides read TGTGTCAGCACCTTGGGCCCGTATCAGCCCCAGCATTTT.